The 9 T cell receptor beta chains listed next were all sequenced from one sample in a study of early T cells in non-severe SARS-CoV-2 infection. TCRdb reprocessed the 5' RACE reads with MiXCR, giving one entry per CDR3 protein. Of some 60,000 distinct CDR3 sequences listed, roughly 10% were seen once; the top ten hold about 9.4%. What was sequenced was whole blood. These receptors all stem from an adult who was a healthcare worker with PCR-confirmed SARS-CoV-2 infection or an uninfected control (not recorded which).

This clonotype was picked up a small number of times. The chain recombines TRBV18 with TRBJ2-7, with TRBD2 as a possible D gene (5 bases). Germline V gives CDR1 KGHSH, CDR2 LQKENI. CDR3 length: 14 amino acids. V gave up 6 bases and J gave up 5 bases, with 17 bases separating them. CDR3 sequence (DNA): TGTGCCAGCTCGCTTAAGGGCGGGTGGGACGAGCAGTACTTC. This sequence encodes CASSLKGGWDEQYF.

This chain joins TRBV20-1 and TRBJ2-3; tentatively, D is TRBD1 or TRBD2 (6 bases each). V lost 6 bases to trimming and J lost 5 bases, with 18 bases between them. CDR3 length: 14 amino acids. The germline V gene has CDR1 DFQATT and CDR2 SNEGSKA (reference sequence). The CDR3 sequence is CSAPSGEGGDTQYF. The CDR3 nucleotides read TGCAGTGCCCCATCGGGAGAAGGGGGAGATACGCAGTATTTT.

The V call is TRBV2, the J call TRBJ2-1; either TRBD1 or TRBD2 may supply D (5 bases each). The CDR3 is made up of 10 amino acids. In germline, CDR1 is SNHLY, CDR2 FYNNEI. The V end was cut by 8 bases, the J end by 10 bases, with 9 bases between. In DNA, the CDR3 is TGTGCCAGCCGGGGACGGGAGCAGTTCTTC. This encodes CASRGREQFF.

The chain employs TRBV6-5 and TRBJ2-7, with TRBD2 matching 13 bases. Germline V lookup: CDR1 MNHEY, CDR2 SVGAGI. The V segment lost 0 bases and the J segment 5 bases; nucleotides outside the gene matches: 7. The CDR3 sequence is 17 residues long. The CDR3 sequence: CASSYSRSGLAGHEQYF. In nucleotides, the CDR3 is TGTGCCAGCAGTTACTCGAGGTCGGGACTAGCGGGACACGAGCAGTACTTC.

The rearrangement uses TRBV3-1 and TRBJ2-7; perhaps TRBD1 as D (5 bases). V was trimmed by 2 bases and J by 3 bases, leaving 11 bases between them. Germline-derived CDR1 and CDR2 are LGHDT and YNNKEL (reference sequence). The CDR3 extends over 14 amino acids. The CDR3, as DNA: TGTGCCAGCAGCCAAATTAGGGGCGGCTACGAGCAGTACTTC. It specifies CASSQIRGGYEQYF.

This clonotype was recorded at least ten times. The V gene is TRBV12-3 or TRBV12-4, the J gene TRBJ2-1; 7 nucleotides line up with TRBD1. This CDR3 contains 15 residues. J lost 0 bases, V lost 7 bases, and 6 bases had no gene match. In DNA form, the CDR3 reads TGTGCCAGCACTATTGGGGACAGCTCCTACAATGAGCAGTTCTTC. Its protein is CASTIGDSSYNEQFF.

The chain combines TRBV9 with TRBJ2-5; D is undetermined. Germline V gene data show CDR1 as SGDLS and CDR2 as YYNGEE. V dropped 3 bases and J dropped 7 bases, with 13 bases sitting between them. The CDR3 has 13 residues. Here the CDR3 DNA reads TGTGCCAGCAGCGCTTACAGCAGTTCGACCCAGTACTTC. Translation gives CASSAYSSSTQYF.

The rearrangement links TRBV5-4 to TRBJ2-1; D is possibly TRBD2 (6 bases). Deletions cut 4 bases from V and 8 bases from J, with 19 bases between. Germline assignment: CDR1 SGHNT and CDR2 YYREEE (reference sequence). The CDR3 is 15 residues long. The CDR3 nucleotides are TGTGCCAGCAGCCTTGGTAGCGGAGAAGGTGATGAGCAGTTCTTC. This gives the protein CASSLGSGEGDEQFF.

The J gene is TRBJ1-1, the V gene TRBV5-1, with no clear D. Germline assignment: CDR1 SGHRS and CDR2 YFSETQ. The CDR3 loop spans 14 amino acids. V was trimmed by 0 bases and J by 6 bases, leaving 12 bases between them. The CDR3 protein is CASSLGLVRAEAFF. The CDR3 nucleotides are TGCGCCAGCAGCTTGGGTTTGGTCCGGGCTGAAGCTTTCTTT.